Shown below are 26 T cell receptor beta chains from a single sample sequenced in a study of T cells after yellow fever vaccination. TCRdb itself ran the 5' RACE reads through MiXCR, one entry per CDR3 protein. The sample lists 300,000 to 350,000 distinct CDR3 sequences; approximately 4% were seen once. The specimen comprised PBMCs, sampled 15 days after the yellow fever booster vaccination. The receptors here all came from a man aged 18-30 years who received the YFV17D yellow fever vaccine.

This clonotype was picked up many times. The chain recombines TRBV6-5 with TRBJ2-4; D not resolved. V lost 5 bases to trimming and J lost 0 bases, with 8 bases between them. Germline lookup yields CDR1 MNHEY and CDR2 SVGAGI. The CDR3 totals 14 residues. CDR3 DNA sequence: TGTGCCAGCAGTCCCGCCTTAGCCAAAAACATTCAGTACTTC. It translates to CASSPALAKNIQYF.

This clonotype was seen repeatedly, ten times or more. A junction boundary mismatches the germline segment, possibly from a read error. This chain connects TRBV7-2 to TRBJ2-2; perhaps TRBD1 as D (7 bases). The CDR3 runs to 14 residues. Germline lookup yields CDR1 SGHTA and CDR2 FQGNSA. CDR3 DNA sequence: TGTGCCAGCAGCTATGGGGGGACAGACGGGAAGCTGTTTTTT. It translates to CASSYGGTDGKLFF. Complete variable domain (other parts from reference TRBV7-2 and TRBJ2-2): GAGVSQSPSNKVTEKGKDVELRCDPISGHTALYWYRQSLGQGLEFLIYFQGNSAPDKSGLPSDRFSAERTGGSVSTLTIQRTQQEDSAVYLCASSYGGTDGKLFFGEGSRLTVL.

In this sample, this clonotype turned up many times. The chain joins TRBV7-8 to TRBJ1-6; 8 nucleotides line up with TRBD1. Trimming at V came to 6 bases and at J to 7 bases, leaving 5 bases not matched to a gene. CDR1 and CDR2 from the germline V gene are SGHVS and FQNEAQ. The CDR3 runs 14 residues. The CDR3 loop reads CASRYGQGNSPLHF. CDR3 sequence (DNA): TGTGCCAGCAGATATGGACAGGGAAATTCACCCCTCCACTTT.

The rearrangement uses TRBV6-6 and TRBJ1-2; tentative D call: TRBD1 (6 bases). The CDR3 is 12 residues long. V dropped 5 bases and J dropped 4 bases, with 8 bases sitting between them. Looked up from germline, CDR1 is MNHNY and CDR2 is SVGAGI (reference sequence). The CDR3 nucleotides read TGTGCCAGCAGTCAGGGGATCTATGGCTACACCTTC. Translated: CASSQGIYGYTF.

J is TRBJ1-3 and V is TRBV6-5, with D tentatively TRBD1 (5 bases). Germline V gives CDR1 MNHEY, CDR2 SVGAGI. This CDR3 spans 15 amino acids. With 6 bases removed from V and 1 base from J, the gap between germline ends came to 13 bases. CDR3 protein: CASRLQGRSGNTIYF. The DNA of the CDR3 is TGTGCCAGCAGACTCCAGGGTAGATCTGGAAACACCATATATTTT.

This clonotype showed up many times. The chain is built from TRBV5-1 and TRBJ1-2, with D perhaps matching TRBD1 (5 bases). V lost 7 bases to trimming and J lost 4 bases, with 17 bases between them. CDR3 length equals 14 residues. Germline V lookup: CDR1 SGHRS, CDR2 YFSETQ. The CDR3: CASAGLSSLYGYTF. The CDR3 DNA is TGCGCCAGCGCAGGGCTATCCTCCCTCTATGGCTACACCTTC.

The rearrangement links TRBV5-1 to TRBJ2-5; 7 bases match TRBD1. The CDR3 spans 14 residues. Per germline, CDR1 SGHRS and CDR2 YFSETQ. The V segment lost 5 bases and the J segment 3 bases; nucleotides outside the gene matches: 7. CDR3 loop: CASRPGTAKETQYF. DNA for the CDR3: TGCGCCAGCAGGCCTGGGACAGCCAAAGAGACCCAGTACTTC.

There are many counts of this clonotype. This chain uses TRBV7-3 with TRBJ2-1, with D tentatively TRBD2 (6 bases). V dropped 5 bases and J dropped 5 bases, with 16 bases sitting between them. The germline gives CDR1 SGHTA, CDR2 FQGTGA. The CDR3 totals 15 residues. The CDR3 DNA follows: TGTGCCAGCAGCCTACTGCTCGGGGGAGACAATGAGCAGTTCTTC. Translating it yields CASSLLLGGDNEQFF.

This clonotype was seen at least ten times. This chain joins TRBV4-3 and TRBJ2-5, with D perhaps given as TRBD1 or TRBD2 (5 bases each). Germline V lookup: CDR1 LGHNA, CDR2 YSLEER. V lost 0 bases and J lost 5, with 16 bases in between. There are 16 residues in the CDR3. The CDR3 nucleotides are TGCGCCAGCAGCCAAGATGGTCGGGGCAGGGAGGAGACCCAGTACTTC. It is translated as CASSQDGRGREETQYF.

This chain connects TRBV12-3 or TRBV12-4 to TRBJ1-6, with D perhaps matching TRBD1 (5 bases). This CDR3 spans 15 amino acids. V lost 6 bases and J 6 bases, leaving 15 bases between the germline ends. CDR3 amino acids: CASSPNDGTNSPLHF. The CDR3 region has the DNA TGTGCCAGCAGCCCCAACGACGGGACTAATTCACCCCTCCACTTT.

In this sample, this clonotype turned up many times. The rearrangement links TRBV30 to TRBJ1-2; TRBD1 agrees at 7 bases. This CDR3 contains 12 residues. Germline trimming cut 6 bases from V and 3 bases from J; bases unmatched to any gene: 4. Germline V lookup: CDR1 GTSNPN, CDR2 SVGIG (reference sequence). CDR3 in DNA: TGTGCCTGCGAGGGGGCTCACTATGGCTACACCTTC. Its translation is CACEGAHYGYTF. Full variable domain (rest looked up from reference TRBV30 and TRBJ1-2): SQTIHQWPATLVQPVGSPLSLECTVEGTSNPNLYWYRQAAGRGLQLLFYSVGIGQISSEVPQNLSASRPQDRQFILSSKKLLLSDSGFYLCACEGAHYGYTFGSGTRLTVV.

The genes are TRBV6-2 or TRBV6-3 and TRBJ1-1; 8 bases are a match to TRBD1. V trimming: 6 bases; J trimming: 0 bases; junction bases outside the gene matches: 9. The CDR3 has 16 residues. CDR1 MNHEY and CDR2 SVGEGT come from the germline V gene. The CDR3 DNA reads TGTGCCAGCAGCCGAGGACAGGGTTTGCTGAACACTGAAGCTTTCTTT. It encodes CASSRGQGLLNTEAFF.

This clonotype was observed a few times. This sequence joins TRBV5-4 and TRBJ2-3; D is unclear. This CDR3 is built from 12 residues. The V gene lost 3 bases and the J gene lost 7 bases, with 9 bases spanning the gap. CDR1 and CDR2 (germline): SGHNT, YYREEE (reference sequence). The CDR3 sequence: CASSSLGNTQYF. The CDR3 nucleotides read TGTGCCAGCAGCTCACTGGGGAATACGCAGTATTTT. The full variable domain, completed using reference TRBV5-4 and TRBJ2-3, is ETGVTQSPTHLIKTRGQQVTLRCSSQSGHNTVSWYQQALGQGPQFIFQYYREEENGRGNFPPRFSGLQFPNYSSELNVNALELDDSALYLCASSSLGNTQYFGPGTRLTVL.

The chain combines TRBV7-3 with TRBJ2-3, with 7 bases identical to TRBD2. In germline, CDR1 is SGHTA, CDR2 FQGTGA. The V gene end was trimmed by 2 bases and the J gene end by 6 bases; junction bases not matched to a gene: 5. The CDR3 covers 14 residues. CDR3 coding DNA: TGTGCCAGCAGCTTAGCTAGCGGATGGGATACGCAGTATTTT. It encodes CASSLASGWDTQYF.

The chain uses TRBV6-1 and TRBJ1-2; maybe TRBD1 (5 bases). Trimming stripped 4 bases from V and 3 bases from J, with 15 bases between. Germline CDR1 reads MNHNS; CDR2 reads SASEGT. The CDR3 is 15 residues long. The CDR3 protein is CASSVGGAIDYGYTF. As DNA, the CDR3 is TGTGCCAGCAGTGTTGGGGGAGCAATCGACTATGGCTACACCTTC.

This clonotype was counted many times. The chain links TRBV5-1 to TRBJ1-1; D not resolved. The CDR3 is 15 amino acids. The ends were cut back, 0 bases at V and 0 bases at J, with 9 bases in the middle. Germline CDR1 reads SGHRS; CDR2 reads YFSETQ. The CDR3 reads CASSLVADMNTEAFF. CDR3 DNA sequence: TGCGCCAGCAGCTTGGTGGCAGACATGAACACTGAAGCTTTCTTT.

The table lists this clonotype with a few counts. The rearrangement joins TRBV5-1 to TRBJ2-2; TRBD1 is a possible D gene (5 bases). Trimming removed 4 bases from V and 6 bases from J, with 25 bases in between. The CDR3 runs to 18 residues. Germline lookup yields CDR1 SGHRS and CDR2 YFSETQ. CDR3 nucleotides: TGCGCCAGCAGCCTCCCGCCTTCTGACAGCTCTAACCCCGGGGAGCTGTTTTTT. As protein: CASSLPPSDSSNPGELFF.

This clonotype has more than one count but fewer than ten. This rearrangement joins TRBV25-1 to TRBJ2-1; TRBD2 matches 8 bases. This CDR3 has 14 amino acids. After removal of 8 bases from V and 4 bases from J, the junction contained 7 bases not matched to a gene. The germline CDR1 and CDR2 sequences are MGHDK and SYGVNS. CDR3 sequence reads: CASAGGGPYNEQFF. The CDR3 bases are TGTGCCAGCGCCGGGGGGGGCCCGTACAATGAGCAGTTCTTC. Using reference TRBV25-1 and TRBJ2-1 for the parts outside the CDR3, the full variable domain is EADIYQTPRYLVIGTGKKITLECSQTMGHDKMYWYQQDPGMELHLIHYSYGVNSTEKGDLSSESTVSRIRTEHFPLTLESARPSHTSQYLCASAGGGPYNEQFFGPGTRLTVL.

Many counts were recorded for this clonotype. The DNA of the CDR3 is TGCGCCAGCAGCCCGGGACAGGGGGTCGCTGCCGGGGAGCTGTTTTTT. Translation: CASSPGQGVAAGELFF. The V gene is TRBV5-1, the J gene TRBJ2-2; 11 bases fit TRBD1. The germline gives CDR1 SGHRS, CDR2 YFSETQ. The CDR3 consists of 16 residues. V was clipped by 4 bases and J by 6 bases; unmatched bases: 8. Filled out from reference TRBV5-1 and TRBJ2-2, the complete variable domain reads KAGVTQTPRYLIKTRGQQVTLSCSPISGHRSVSWYQQTPGQGLQFLFEYFSETQRNKGNFPGRFSGRQFSNSRSEMNVSTLELGDSALYLCASSPGQGVAAGELFFGEGSRLTVL.

The chain employs TRBV20-1 and TRBJ1-5; D is perhaps TRBD1 (5 bases). Germline CDR1 and CDR2: DFQATT and SNEGSKA (reference sequence). The CDR3 covers 13 residues. Trimming pared 3 bases from V and 3 bases from J, leaving 9 bases between. The CDR3 region is CSARGESNQPQHF. The CDR3 DNA reads as TGCAGTGCTAGGGGGGAATCCAATCAGCCCCAGCATTTT.

The CDR3 sequence is CASSPIGTTGELFF. The CDR3, as DNA: TGTGCCAGCTCACCAATCGGCACCACCGGGGAGCTGTTTTTT. The J gene is TRBJ2-2, the V gene TRBV18; D gene unclear. CDR1 and CDR2 from the germline V gene are KGHSH and LQKENI. CDR3 length: 14 amino acids. Trimming took off 2 bases at V and 4 bases at J, with 8 bases between the two ends.

This clonotype showed up just a few times. CDR3 amino acids: CASSHGTGGFANTGELFF. CDR3 DNA sequence: TGTGCCAGCAGCCACGGGACAGGGGGCTTCGCGAACACCGGGGAGCTGTTTTTT. This chain joins TRBV5-8 and TRBJ2-2; 12 positions match TRBD1. Germline CDR1 and CDR2: SGHTS and YDEGEE. The ends lost 4 bases at V and 0 bases at J; junction bases unmatched: 7. The CDR3 loop spans 18 amino acids.

This clonotype was picked up many times. The V and J genes are TRBV29-1 and TRBJ1-2, with 9 bases matching TRBD1. V lost 4 bases, J lost 8 bases, and 14 bases stayed unmatched. Germline CDR1 and CDR2: SQVTM and ANQGSEA. The CDR3 sequence is 15 residues long. DNA for the CDR3: TGCAGCGTTGCTGAAACCGGGACAGGGACTTCCGGCTACACCTTC. Amino acid sequence: CSVAETGTGTSGYTF.

The chain combines TRBV6-2 or TRBV6-3 with TRBJ2-2; no definite D call. The ends were cut back, 2 bases at V and 6 bases at J, with 10 bases in the middle. The CDR3 sequence is 14 residues long. The germline gives CDR1 MNHEY, CDR2 SVGEGT. CDR3 coding DNA: TGTGCCAGCAGTTACGATCTGGGATCCGGGGAGCTGTTTTTT. As protein: CASSYDLGSGELFF.

This clonotype came up many times. The gene calls are TRBV29-1 and TRBJ1-6; possibly TRBD1 for D (5 bases). Trimming removed 6 bases at V and 2 bases at J, with 14 bases between. This CDR3 has 15 residues. The germline V gene has CDR1 SQVTM and CDR2 ANQGSEA. Here the CDR3 DNA reads TGCAGCGTCCGAACCGGGACCCCCTATAATTCACCCCTCCACTTT. The encoded protein is CSVRTGTPYNSPLHF.

The chain combines TRBV7-3 with TRBJ2-3; no clear D. The CDR3 extends over 15 amino acids. The V gene's germline CDR1 is SGHTA and CDR2 FQGTGA. Trimming left V 5 bases short and J 0 bases short, with 12 bases between. Here the CDR3 reads CASSPFWTSTDTQYF. The CDR3 nucleotides read TGTGCCAGCAGCCCGTTCTGGACCAGCACAGATACGCAGTATTTT.